This T cell receptor (beta chain) came from a study of blood T cells in healthy people across ages. General study results and limits: Roughly linear declines in TCR beta diversity per million T cells occurred with age.

PBMCs numbering at least 6 million were isolated per sample. In germline, CDR1 is SGHTA, CDR2 FQGNSA. The CDR3 length is 15 residues. Turning to this clonotype: Its antigen is not identified. An end of the junction differs from the germline gene, which may be a read error.

A J-beta primer mix and a sample-barcoded 5' primer were used in a second PCR of about 7 to 12 cycles. A template-switch adaptor that had 12 random nucleotides put a tag on each cDNA molecule. Each sample provided no less than 2.5 million CDR3-containing paired-end reads. TCRdb analysed the 5' RACE reads with MiXCR anew, one entry per CDR3 protein. The sample has over 1,500,000 distinct CDR3 sequences, around 50% seen once. Sequencing was performed on blood. This chain joins TRBV7-2 and TRBJ1-1, with TRBD1 matching over 8 bases. This TCR was recovered from a woman aged 40 to 49 in good health. The CDR3 DNA reads TGTGCCAGCAGCTTAGGTCCGGACAGGGCCACTGCAGCTTTCTTT. Protein product: CASSLGPDRATAAFF.